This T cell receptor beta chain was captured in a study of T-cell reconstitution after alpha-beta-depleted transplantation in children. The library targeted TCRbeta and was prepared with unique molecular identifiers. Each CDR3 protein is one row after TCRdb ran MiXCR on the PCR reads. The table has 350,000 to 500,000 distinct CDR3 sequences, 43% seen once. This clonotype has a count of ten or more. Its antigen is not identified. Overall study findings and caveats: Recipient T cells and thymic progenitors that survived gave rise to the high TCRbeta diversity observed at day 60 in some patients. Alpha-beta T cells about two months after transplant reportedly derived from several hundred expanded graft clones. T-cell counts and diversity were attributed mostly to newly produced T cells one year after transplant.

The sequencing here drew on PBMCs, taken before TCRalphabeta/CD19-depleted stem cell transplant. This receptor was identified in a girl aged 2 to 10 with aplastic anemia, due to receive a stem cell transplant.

DNA for the CDR3: TGTGCCAGCACGGGGAGAGGTGGAAGCTCCTACAATGAGCAGTTCTTC. Its protein product is CASTGRGGSSYNEQFF. The chain recombines TRBV7-2 with TRBJ2-1, with a weak D call TRBD2 (5 bases). This CDR3 has 16 residues. The V and J ends lost 7 bases and 0 bases respectively, with 16 bases between them. Germline CDR1 is SGHTA and CDR2 is FQGNSA.